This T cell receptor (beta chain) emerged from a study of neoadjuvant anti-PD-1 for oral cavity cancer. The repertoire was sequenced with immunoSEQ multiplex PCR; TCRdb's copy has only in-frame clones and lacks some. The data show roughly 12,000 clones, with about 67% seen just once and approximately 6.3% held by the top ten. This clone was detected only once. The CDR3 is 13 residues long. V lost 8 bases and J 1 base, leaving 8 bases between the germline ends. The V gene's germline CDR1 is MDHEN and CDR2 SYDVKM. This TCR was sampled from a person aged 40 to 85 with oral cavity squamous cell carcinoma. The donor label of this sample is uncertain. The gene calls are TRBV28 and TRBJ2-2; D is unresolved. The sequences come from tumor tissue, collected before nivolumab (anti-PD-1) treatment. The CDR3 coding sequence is TGTGCCAGCGTTTCAGTGAACACCGGGGAGCTGTTTTTT. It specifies CASVSVNTGELFF.